Each of the 20 T cell receptor beta chains below was sequenced from the same sample in a study of CD8+ T cells in alopecia areata. Sequencing templates came from extracted RNA that was reverse transcribed into cDNA. Clones were sequenced by immunoSEQ multiplex PCR, and TCRdb holds only the in-frame ones, with some missing. Of about 140,000 clones listed, 62% are singletons. Sequencing input: CD8+ T cells sorted from blood. The receptors were gathered from a human donor in good health.

This chain uses TRBV5-1 with TRBJ2-7; 9 bases match TRBD1. CDR1 SGHRS and CDR2 YFSETQ come from the germline V gene. V was clipped by 4 bases and J by 6 bases; unmatched bases: 11. The CDR3 is made up of 15 amino acids. Here the CDR3 DNA reads TGCGCCAGCAGCCCGCTATCCCGGGACAGGGTCGAGCAGTACTTC. Its translation: CASSPLSRDRVEQYF.

The chain links TRBV25-1 to TRBJ2-2; D possibly corresponds to TRBD1 (6 bases). The V end lost 9 bases, the J end lost 4 bases, and 18 bases lay between the germline ends. CDR3 length equals 15 residues. Looked up from germline, CDR1 is MGHDK and CDR2 is SYGVNS. The CDR3, as DNA: TGTGCCAGTAGGGCATCGGGACACTCCACCGGGGAGCTGTTTTTT. Translated, it gives CASRASGHSTGELFF.

This clone was detected a few times. The V and J genes are TRBV29-1 and TRBJ2-1; 7 bases map to TRBD2. Germline V lookup: CDR1 SQVTM, CDR2 ANQGSEA. The CDR3 sequence is 13 residues long. After removal of 4 bases from V and 6 bases from J, the junction contained 6 bases not matched to a gene. CDR3 loop: CSVAGLTSNEQFF. The CDR3 coding sequence is TGCAGCGTTGCGGGACTAACATCCAATGAGCAGTTCTTC.

Turning to this clone: The same CDR3 is also encoded by other DNA sequences in this sample. The chain joins TRBV29-1 to TRBJ2-7; 10 bases line up with TRBD2. Germline values: CDR1 SQVTM, CDR2 ANQGSEA. The CDR3 spans 14 residues. The trim removed 4 bases at V and 2 bases at J, leaving 5 bases unmatched. The CDR3 is CSVAGTSGTYEQYF. The CDR3, as DNA: TGCAGCGTTGCAGGAACTAGCGGGACCTACGAGCAGTACTTC.

The chain couples TRBV27 to TRBJ2-3; D gene ambiguous. Trimming left V 0 bases short and J 7 bases short, with 8 bases between. Looked up from germline, CDR1 is MNHEY and CDR2 is SMNVEV (reference sequence). This CDR3 contains 13 residues. CDR3 in amino acids: CASSLSGLNTQYF. The CDR3 DNA sequence: TGTGCCAGCAGTTTATCGGGGTTGAATACGCAGTATTTT.

This clone has only a few counts. The rearrangement joins TRBV7-9 to TRBJ2-7; TRBD2 is a possible D gene (7 bases). V was cut by 5 bases and J by 0 bases, with 17 bases left in between. Germline CDR1 reads SEHNR; CDR2 reads FQNEAQ (reference sequence). This CDR3 region has 16 residues. The CDR3 loop is CASSPLEGGNSYEQYF. The CDR3 nucleotides read TGTGCCAGCAGCCCCTTGGAGGGGGGGAACTCCTACGAGCAGTACTTC. Looking up the rest from reference TRBV7-9 and TRBJ2-7 gives the full variable domain: DTGVSQNPRHKITKRGQNVTFRCDPISEHNRLYWYRQTLGQGPEFLTYFQNEAQLEKSRLLSDRFSAERPKGSFSTLEIQRTEQGDSAMYLCASSPLEGGNSYEQYFGPGTRLTVT.

The chain links TRBV19 to TRBJ2-5; 9 bases match TRBD1. Germline V lookup: CDR1 LNHDA, CDR2 SQIVND (reference sequence). The junction had 4 bases not matched to a gene; V was cut back by 3 bases and J by 2 bases. This CDR3 comprises 15 residues. In nucleotides, the CDR3 is TGTGCCAGTAGTATCGGACAGGGGATTCAAGAGACCCAGTACTTC. Amino acids: CASSIGQGIQETQYF.

This clone was picked up a small number of times. V gene TRBV13 combines with J gene TRBJ2-7; 9 bases align to TRBD2. Germline V gene data show CDR1 as PRHDT and CDR2 as FYEKMQ (reference sequence). The CDR3 has 15 residues. The trim removed 6 bases at V and 5 bases at J, leaving 11 bases unmatched. In DNA form, the CDR3 reads TGTGCCAGCAGTTCCGGAGGGGCGGGAGGGCACGAGCAGTACTTC. The encoded protein is CASSSGGAGGHEQYF.

This clone has a handful of counts. The chain has TRBV29-1 and TRBJ1-5; D unclear. V was cut by 1 base and J by 3 bases, with 7 bases left in between. This CDR3 is built from 13 residues. Germline V gene lookup returns CDR1 SQVTM and CDR2 ANQGSEA. This CDR3 is CSVEVGFNQPQHF. Here the CDR3 DNA reads TGCAGCGTTGAAGTCGGATTCAATCAGCCCCAGCATTTT.

The chain is built from TRBV29-1 and TRBJ2-7; tentatively, D is TRBD1 or TRBD2 (7 bases each). V was pared by 7 bases and J by 6 bases, with 16 bases between. Germline CDR1 reads SQVTM; CDR2 reads ANQGSEA. There are 12 residues in the CDR3. CDR3 region: CSAATGRAEQYF. The CDR3 DNA reads TGCAGCGCTGCGACAGGGAGGGCCGAGCAGTACTTC.

In its sample, this clone was seen a few times. The chain has TRBV28 and TRBJ2-7, with TRBD2 as a possible D gene (6 bases). The CDR3 runs 16 residues. Trimming removed 2 bases at V and 3 bases at J, with 17 bases between. Germline-derived CDR1 and CDR2 are MDHEN and SYDVKM. The CDR3: CASSLIRGSRVYEQYF. The CDR3 DNA sequence: TGTGCCAGCAGTTTAATCCGGGGGAGCAGGGTCTACGAGCAGTACTTC.

This clone has a handful of counts. The chain joins TRBV28 to TRBJ2-5, with 7 bases that match TRBD2. CDR1 and CDR2 (germline): MDHEN, SYDVKM. This CDR3 region has 13 residues. J was trimmed by 4 bases and V by 10 bases; bases with no gene match: 9. CDR3: CATDLGGGETQYF. In DNA form, the CDR3 reads TGTGCCACCGACCTTGGCGGGGGAGAGACCCAGTACTTC.

CDR3 nucleotides: TGTGCCAGCAGCCCACGGGACAGGGATCCGCACCAAGAGACCCAGTACTTC. Protein sequence: CASSPRDRDPHQETQYF. This chain joins TRBV27 and TRBJ2-5, with 9 nucleotides matching TRBD1. With 6 bases clipped from V and 0 bases from J, the junction kept 11 bases outside the gene matches. This CDR3 has 17 amino acids. From germline, CDR1 is MNHEY and CDR2 SMNVEV (reference sequence).

The CDR3: CSATRRRESSYEQYF. CDR3 nucleotide sequence: TGCAGCGCCACGAGAAGGCGGGAGAGCTCCTACGAGCAGTACTTC. The genes are TRBV29-1 and TRBJ2-5, with 7 nucleotides matching TRBD2. The better agreement between TRBJ2-7 and the DNA end casts doubt on the J call. The CDR3 contains 15 residues. Germline CDR1 is SQVTM and CDR2 is ANQGSEA.

The chain combines TRBV15 with TRBJ1-5; D not resolved. Germline V CDR1 and CDR2: LNHNV, YYDKDF (reference sequence). This CDR3 spans 12 amino acids. V was shortened by 3 bases and J by 4 bases, with 4 bases between the two germline ends. The DNA of the CDR3 is TGTGCCACCAGCAGCCGAAATCAGCCCCAGCATTTT. It is translated as CATSSRNQPQHF.

The chain carries TRBV15 and TRBJ2-3; TRBD2 agrees at 8 bases. Germline V lookup: CDR1 LNHNV, CDR2 YYDKDF (reference sequence). The CDR3 has 18 residues. With 2 bases clipped from V and 4 bases from J, the junction kept 14 bases outside the gene matches. This chain's CDR3 is CATSRLPTSGRFSDTQYF. As DNA, the CDR3 is TGTGCCACCAGCAGACTCCCGACCAGCGGGAGATTCTCAGATACGCAGTATTTT.

This clone was counted a few times. The rearrangement uses TRBV19 and TRBJ1-2, with TRBD1 identical over 8 bases. CDR3 size: 15 residues. Germline assignment: CDR1 LNHDA and CDR2 SQIVND (reference sequence). V lost 3 bases, J lost 6 bases, and 9 bases stayed unmatched. The CDR3 DNA reads as TGTGCCAGTAGTATTGGGTCCGGGACAGGCAATGGCTACACCTTC. As protein: CASSIGSGTGNGYTF. The whole variable domain, filled in from reference TRBV19 and TRBJ1-2, reads DGGITQSPKYLFRKEGQNVTLSCEQNLNHDAMYWYRQDPGQGLRLIYYSQIVNDFQKGDIAEGYSVSREKKESFPLTVTSAQKNPTAFYLCASSIGSGTGNGYTFGSGTRLTVV.

V and J are TRBV19 and TRBJ2-1; 7 nucleotides agree with TRBD2. Germline V CDR1 and CDR2: LNHDA, SQIVND (reference sequence). V lost 5 bases and J lost 2; bases outside the gene matches: 6. The CDR3 has 15 residues. The CDR3 loop is CASSVAGVTYNEQFF. The CDR3 region has the DNA TGTGCCAGTAGTGTCGCGGGAGTCACCTACAATGAGCAGTTCTTC.

This clone was observed a single time. The V gene is TRBV18, the J gene TRBJ2-1, with D perhaps matching TRBD1 or TRBD2 (5 bases each). The ends were cut back, 5 bases at V and 3 bases at J, with 8 bases in the middle. This CDR3 region has 13 residues. CDR1 KGHSH and CDR2 LQKENI come from the germline V gene. CDR3 nucleotide sequence: TGTGCCAGCTCAGGTGGGGGCTACAATGAGCAGTTCTTC. Encoded protein: CASSGGGYNEQFF. The whole variable domain, filled in from reference TRBV18 and TRBJ2-1, reads NAGVMQNPRHLVRRRGQEARLRCSPMKGHSHVYWYRQLPEEGLKFMVYLQKENIIDESGMPKERFSAEFPKEGPSILRIQQVVRGDSAAYFCASSGGGYNEQFFGPGTRLTVL.

This clone was seen only a few times. This rearrangement joins TRBV29-1 to TRBJ2-7; no definite D call. The CDR3 is made up of 12 amino acids. The V gene's germline CDR1 is SQVTM and CDR2 ANQGSEA. The V end was cut by 2 bases, the J end by 6 bases, with 11 bases between. CDR3: CSVELGLREQYF. DNA of the CDR3: TGCAGCGTTGAACTAGGATTACGCGAGCAGTACTTC.